This T cell receptor beta chain was observed in a study of blood T cells in healthy people across ages. Overall study findings and caveats: When set beside aged donors, long-lived donors presented more naive CD4+ cells and higher diversity.

Notes on this clonotype: The antigen remains undetermined.

This CDR3 is 21 amino acids long. Per the germline V gene, CDR1 is MNHNS and CDR2 is SASEGT. Germline trimming cut 6 bases from V and 0 bases from J; bases unmatched to any gene: 20. A second PCR, run for about 7 to 11 cycles, used a sample-barcoded 5' primer plus a J-beta primer mix. In TCRdb, the 5' RACE reads were re-called with MiXCR into one record per CDR3 protein. The sample lists roughly 800,000 distinct CDR3 sequences; roughly 50% were seen once. The rearrangement uses TRBV6-1 and TRBJ2-1; 10 bases agree with TRBD2. The TCR sequence derives from a man in his thirties or forties in good health. Sequencing was done on a sample of blood. The CDR3 sequence is CASRPLNAGTSVTSSYNEQFF. The CDR3 region has the DNA TGTGCCAGCAGGCCCCTGAATGCCGGGACTAGCGTAACCAGCTCCTACAATGAGCAGTTCTTC.